The clone carrying this T cell receptor (beta chain) showed up many times. Its target is unknown. It was with unique molecular identifiers that the TCRbeta library was prepared. Each CDR3 protein is one row after TCRdb ran MiXCR on the PCR reads. The sample has around 300,000 distinct CDR3 sequences; around 10% are singletons. The record originates from a study of T-cell reconstitution after alpha-beta-depleted transplantation in children. General observations from the study: Reported findings indicate that, about two months after transplant, alpha-beta T cells came from several hundred expanded clones, which were derived from non-depleted graft cells. Surviving recipient T cells and intrathymic progenitors accounted for some patients' high TCRbeta diversity at day 60. When one year had passed after transplant, most T-cell counts and diversity came from newly produced T cells.

This CDR3 region has 17 residues. V shed 0 bases, J shed 14 bases, and the junction held 10 bases outside the gene matches. Germline V gene data show CDR1 as SGHAT and CDR2 as FQNNGV. The input for sequencing was PBMCs, taken before TCRalphabeta/CD19-depleted stem cell transplant. This clonotype was obtained from a boy under three years old with acute myeloid leukemia, due to receive a stem cell transplant. The J gene is TRBJ2-1, the V gene TRBV11-2, with 16 bases aligning to TRBD2. The chain's CDR3 is CASSLDPGTSGRAREFF. The CDR3 DNA is TGTGCCAGCAGCTTAGATCCGGGGACTAGCGGGAGGGCCCGGGAGTTCTTC.